This T cell receptor beta chain comes out of a study of T cell responses to AZD1222 COVID-19 vaccine. About the research overall: Whether given at about 4 or about 12 weeks, second doses were pooled.

Germline V CDR1 and CDR2: LGHNA, YNFKEQ. The CDR3 has 13 amino acids. Trimming left V 6 bases short and J 3 bases short, with 12 bases between. Points from the study as a whole: White British people made up most donors, females outnumbered males, and clonal diversity was possibly underestimated. The study reported that nearly half of spike-specific TCRs target unmutated variant regions. Baseline seropositives among AZD1222 recipients totaled only 5 to 7.

Worth noting for this clone: Its target is not known.

The assay was immunoSEQ multiplex PCR, and TCRdb's table has in-frame clones only and misses some. The table lists 90,000 to 120,000 clones, roughly 84% of them singletons. This sequence was found in an adult in good health. The sequences come from peripheral blood, collected on day 0 of AZD1222 vaccination. V usage is TRBV4-2 and J usage is TRBJ2-7; D perhaps matches TRBD1 (5 bases). The CDR3, as DNA: TGTGCCAGCAGTCAGGGCCAAAACTACGAGCAGTACTTC. This encodes CASSQGQNYEQYF.